This entry features one TCR beta chain sequence. This entry belongs to a study of control samples from healthy donors and cancer patients. The CDR3 contains 14 residues. Trimming at V came to 1 base and at J to 3 bases, leaving 3 bases not matched to a gene. The germline V gene has CDR1 SGHRS and CDR2 YFSETQ. Repertoires were generated with immunoSEQ multiplex PCR, while TCRdb's copy carries only in-frame clones and drops some. The sample includes 80,000 or so clones, roughly 89% seen only once; the top ten take less than 6%. Material: blood. The V gene is TRBV5-1, the J gene TRBJ1-2; 7 bases are a match to TRBD1. This receptor was identified in a man aged 50-60 years in good health. The CDR3 coding sequence is TGCGCCAGCAGCTTGTGGGACAGCGACTATGGCTACACCTTC. It yields the protein CASSLWDSDYGYTF.